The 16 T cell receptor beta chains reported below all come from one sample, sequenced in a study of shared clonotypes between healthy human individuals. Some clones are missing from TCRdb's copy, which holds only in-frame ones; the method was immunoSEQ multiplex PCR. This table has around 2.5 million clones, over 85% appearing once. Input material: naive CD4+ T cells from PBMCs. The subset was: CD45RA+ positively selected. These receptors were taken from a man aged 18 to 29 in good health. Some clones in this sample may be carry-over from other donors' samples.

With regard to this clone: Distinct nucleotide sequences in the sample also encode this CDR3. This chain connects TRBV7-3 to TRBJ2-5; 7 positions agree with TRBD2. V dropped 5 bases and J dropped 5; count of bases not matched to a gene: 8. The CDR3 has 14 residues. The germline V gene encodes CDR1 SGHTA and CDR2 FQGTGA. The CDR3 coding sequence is TGTGCCAGCAGCCCAAGGGGAGGGAGGGAGACCCAGTACTTC. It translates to CASSPRGGRETQYF.

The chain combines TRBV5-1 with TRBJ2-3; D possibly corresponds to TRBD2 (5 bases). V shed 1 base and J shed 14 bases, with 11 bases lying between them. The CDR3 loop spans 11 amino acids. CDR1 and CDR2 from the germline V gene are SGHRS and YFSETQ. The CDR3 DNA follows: TGCGCCAGCAGCTTGTTACTAGTTCGGTATTTT. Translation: CASSLLLVRYF.

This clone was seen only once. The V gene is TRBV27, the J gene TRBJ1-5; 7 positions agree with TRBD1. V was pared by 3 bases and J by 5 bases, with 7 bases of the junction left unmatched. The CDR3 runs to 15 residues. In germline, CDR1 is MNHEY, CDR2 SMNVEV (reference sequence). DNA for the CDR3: TGTGCCAGCAGTTTCGAGGGGGCCCACGATCAGCCCCAGCATTTT. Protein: CASSFEGAHDQPQHF.

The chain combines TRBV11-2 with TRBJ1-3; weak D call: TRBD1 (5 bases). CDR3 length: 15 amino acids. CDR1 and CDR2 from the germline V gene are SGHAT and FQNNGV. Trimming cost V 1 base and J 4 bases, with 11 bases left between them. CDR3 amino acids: CASSLAGGAGNTIYF. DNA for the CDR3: TGTGCCAGCAGCTTAGCCGGGGGTGCGGGAAACACCATATATTTT. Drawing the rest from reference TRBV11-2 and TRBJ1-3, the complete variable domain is EAGVAQSPRYKIIEKRQSVAFWCNPISGHATLYWYQQILGQGPKLLIQFQNNGVVDDSQLPKDRFSAERLKGVDSTLKIQPAKLEDSAVYLCASSLAGGAGNTIYFGEGSWLTVV.

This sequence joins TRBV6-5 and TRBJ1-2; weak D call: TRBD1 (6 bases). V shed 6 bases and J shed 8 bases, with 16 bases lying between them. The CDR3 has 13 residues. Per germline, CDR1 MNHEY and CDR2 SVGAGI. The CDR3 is CASSYPRGEGYTF. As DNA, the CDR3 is TGTGCCAGCAGCTATCCCAGGGGTGAGGGCTACACCTTC.

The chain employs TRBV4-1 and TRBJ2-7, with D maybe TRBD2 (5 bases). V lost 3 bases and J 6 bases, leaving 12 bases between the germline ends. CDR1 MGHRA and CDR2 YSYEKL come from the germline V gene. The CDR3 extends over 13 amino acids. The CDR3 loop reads CASSHPRGLEQYF. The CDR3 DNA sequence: TGCGCCAGCAGCCATCCCAGAGGGCTCGAGCAGTACTTC.

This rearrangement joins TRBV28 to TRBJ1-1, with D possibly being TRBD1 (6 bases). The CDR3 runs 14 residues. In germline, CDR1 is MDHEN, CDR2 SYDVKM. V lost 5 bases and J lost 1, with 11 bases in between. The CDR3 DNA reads TGTGCCAGCAGTGAACAGGGACGGAACACTGAAGCTTTCTTT. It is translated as CASSEQGRNTEAFF.

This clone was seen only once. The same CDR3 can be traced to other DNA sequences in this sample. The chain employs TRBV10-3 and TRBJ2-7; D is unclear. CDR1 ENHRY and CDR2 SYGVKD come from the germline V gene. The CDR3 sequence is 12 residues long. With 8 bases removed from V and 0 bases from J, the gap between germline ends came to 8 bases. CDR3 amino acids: CAIGTASYEQYF. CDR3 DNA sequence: TGTGCCATCGGAACAGCCTCCTACGAGCAGTACTTC.

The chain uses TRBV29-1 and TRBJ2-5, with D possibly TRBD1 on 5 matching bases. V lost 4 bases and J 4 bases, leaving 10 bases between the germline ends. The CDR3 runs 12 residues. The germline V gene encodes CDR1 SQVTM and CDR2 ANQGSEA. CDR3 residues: CSVVGAAETQYF. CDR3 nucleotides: TGCAGCGTTGTTGGGGCGGCAGAGACCCAGTACTTC.

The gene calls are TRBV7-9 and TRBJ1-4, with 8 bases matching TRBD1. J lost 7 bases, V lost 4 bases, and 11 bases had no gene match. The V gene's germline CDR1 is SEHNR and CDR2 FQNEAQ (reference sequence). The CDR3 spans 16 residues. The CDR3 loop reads CASSSGQGEILEKLFF. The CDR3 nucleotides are TGTGCCAGCAGCTCCGGACAGGGCGAGATTCTTGAAAAACTGTTTTTT.

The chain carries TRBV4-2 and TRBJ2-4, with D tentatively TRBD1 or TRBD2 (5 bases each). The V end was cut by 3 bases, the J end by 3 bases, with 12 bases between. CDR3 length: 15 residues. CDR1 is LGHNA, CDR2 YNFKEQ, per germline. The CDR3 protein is CASSHDRGNKNIQYF. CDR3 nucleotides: TGTGCCAGCAGCCATGACCGGGGCAACAAAAACATTCAGTACTTC.

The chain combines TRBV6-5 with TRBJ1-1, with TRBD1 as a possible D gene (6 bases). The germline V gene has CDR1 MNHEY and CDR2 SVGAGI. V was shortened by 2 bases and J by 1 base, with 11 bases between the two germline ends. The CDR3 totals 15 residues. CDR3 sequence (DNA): TGTGCCAGCAGTTACAATAGGGGGGCGAACACTGAAGCTTTCTTT. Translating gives CASSYNRGANTEAFF.

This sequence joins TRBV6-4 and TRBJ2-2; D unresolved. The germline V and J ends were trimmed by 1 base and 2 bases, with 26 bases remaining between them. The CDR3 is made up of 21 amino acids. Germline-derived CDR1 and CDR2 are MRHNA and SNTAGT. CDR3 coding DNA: TGTGCCAGCAGTGACTTTCATCGAAACTGGAGAGAGCCCCTAAACACCGGGGAGCTGTTTTTT. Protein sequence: CASSDFHRNWREPLNTGELFF.

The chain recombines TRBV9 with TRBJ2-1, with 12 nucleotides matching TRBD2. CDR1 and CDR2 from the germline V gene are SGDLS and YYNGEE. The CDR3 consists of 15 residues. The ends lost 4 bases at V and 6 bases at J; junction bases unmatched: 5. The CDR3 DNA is TGTGCCAGCAGCACGACTAGCGGGAGTTCCAATGAGCAGTTCTTC. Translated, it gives CASSTTSGSSNEQFF.

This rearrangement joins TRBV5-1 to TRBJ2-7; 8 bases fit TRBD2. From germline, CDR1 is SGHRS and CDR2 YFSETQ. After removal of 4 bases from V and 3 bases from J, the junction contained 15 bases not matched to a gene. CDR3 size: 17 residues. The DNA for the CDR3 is TGCGCCAGCAGCCACGGCGGGGGCAGCGGGAGTTTCTACGAGCAGTACTTC. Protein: CASSHGGGSGSFYEQYF.

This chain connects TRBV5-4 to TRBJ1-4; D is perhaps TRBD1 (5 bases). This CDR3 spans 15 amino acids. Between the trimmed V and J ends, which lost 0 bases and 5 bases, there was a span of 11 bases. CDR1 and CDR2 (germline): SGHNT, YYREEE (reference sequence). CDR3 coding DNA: TGTGCCAGCAGCTTGGGGGACGGGGGGAATGAAAAACTGTTTTTT. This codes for CASSLGDGGNEKLFF.